Shown below are 14 T cell receptor beta chains from a single sample sequenced in a study of blood T cell repertoires in COVID-19. Profiled with immunoSEQ multiplex PCR; TCRdb holds only in-frame clones, not every one. The table has 150,000 to 200,000 clones, approximately 80% seen once. Sequenced: peripheral blood. These receptor sequences come from an elderly woman with COVID-19, enrolled during active disease.

The rearrangement uses TRBV5-1 and TRBJ1-3; D ambiguous. This CDR3 comprises 14 residues. CDR1 and CDR2 from the germline V gene are SGHRS and YFSETQ. Trimming removed 3 bases at V and 0 bases at J, with 7 bases between. CDR3 loop: CASSSTLSGNTIYF. DNA of the CDR3: TGCGCCAGCAGCTCAACTCTCTCTGGAAACACCATATATTTT. The full variable domain, completed using reference TRBV5-1 and TRBJ1-3, is KAGVTQTPRYLIKTRGQQVTLSCSPISGHRSVSWYQQTPGQGLQFLFEYFSETQRNKGNFPGRFSGRQFSNSRSEMNVSTLELGDSALYLCASSSTLSGNTIYFGEGSWLTVV.

The chain employs TRBV28 and TRBJ2-7, with D unclear. The CDR3 runs 11 residues. V was cut by 8 bases and J by 3 bases, with 8 bases left in between. The germline V gene encodes CDR1 MDHEN and CDR2 SYDVKM. In DNA, the CDR3 is TGTGCCAGCGGTCTCGGCTACGAGCAGTACTTC. This translates into CASGLGYEQYF.

This chain joins TRBV28 and TRBJ1-6; 7 bases line up with TRBD1. The trim removed 6 bases at V and 13 bases at J, leaving 15 bases unmatched. Germline V gives CDR1 MDHEN, CDR2 SYDVKM. The CDR3 runs 15 residues. The CDR3 is CASSSTGARGAPLHF. The CDR3 bases are TGTGCCAGCAGCTCAACCGGGGCCAGGGGGGCGCCCCTCCACTTT.

This chain joins TRBV2 and TRBJ2-4, with 9 bases fitting TRBD2. The CDR3 length is 13 residues. Trimming at V came to 6 bases and at J to 7 bases, leaving 4 bases not matched to a gene. Germline CDR1 SNHLY, CDR2 FYNNEI. As DNA, the CDR3 is TGTGCCAGCAGCGGCGGGGGGGCGAACATTCAGTACTTC. It codes for CASSGGGANIQYF.

The sample holds a few counts of this clone. V usage is TRBV3-1 (or the pseudogene TRBV3-2) and J usage is TRBJ1-2; 10 bases agree with TRBD1. From germline, CDR1 is LGHDT and CDR2 YNNKEL (reference sequence). The CDR3 consists of 15 residues. The junction had 11 bases not matched to a gene; V was cut back by 5 bases and J by 8 bases. The DNA of the CDR3 is TGTGCCAGCAGCACTACCGGGACAGGGGAATACGGCTACACCTTC. The encoded protein is CASSTTGTGEYGYTF.

This chain uses TRBV19 with TRBJ1-6; D call uncertain. The V and J ends lost 2 bases and 8 bases respectively, with 10 bases between them. The germline V gene has CDR1 LNHDA and CDR2 SQIVND (reference sequence). This CDR3 is 14 amino acids long. The CDR3 DNA sequence: TGTGCCAGTAGTATAACCGCGAGAGATTCACCCCTCCACTTT. Translation gives CASSITARDSPLHF.

The chain recombines TRBV5-1 with TRBJ1-2, with TRBD1 as a possible D gene (5 bases). There are 13 residues in the CDR3. V gave up 4 bases and J gave up 4 bases, with 11 bases separating them. Germline CDR1 reads SGHRS; CDR2 reads YFSETQ. The CDR3 bases are TGCGCCAGCAGCCGGGACTCATCCTATGGCTACACCTTC. This translates into CASSRDSSYGYTF.

The V call is TRBV27, the J call TRBJ2-7, with a weak D call TRBD1 (6 bases). The CDR3 contains 16 residues. Trimming pared 6 bases from V and 1 base from J, leaving 19 bases between. The germline V gene has CDR1 MNHEY and CDR2 SMNVEV (reference sequence). The CDR3 here is CASRRQVGVGSYEQYF. The CDR3 DNA reads TGTGCCAGCAGGAGACAGGTCGGAGTGGGATCCTACGAGCAGTACTTC.

This clone was found once. This chain uses TRBV5-1 with TRBJ2-1; 8 bases align to TRBD1. The germline gives CDR1 SGHRS, CDR2 YFSETQ. The CDR3 sequence is 15 residues long. Trimming removed 0 bases from V and 8 bases from J; junction bases left unmatched: 7. CDR3 region: CASSLARGRVYEQFF. As DNA, the CDR3 is TGCGCCAGCAGCTTGGCCAGGGGGCGCGTCTATGAGCAGTTCTTC.

The sample holds one count of this clone. The V and J genes are TRBV6-5 and TRBJ2-4, with 9 bases that match TRBD1. The trim removed 1 base at V and 1 base at J, leaving 2 bases unmatched. The length of the CDR3 is 16 residues. Germline V gene lookup returns CDR1 MNHEY and CDR2 SVGAGI. CDR3 nucleotide sequence: TGTGCCAGCAGTTACTTCGGACAGGGGGCCAAAAACATTCAGTACTTC. Residues: CASSYFGQGAKNIQYF.

This chain connects TRBV18 to TRBJ1-5; unclear D gene. The CDR3 consists of 15 residues. The germline V gene encodes CDR1 KGHSH and CDR2 LQKENI. Trimming removed 2 bases from V and 6 bases from J, with 14 bases in between. The CDR3 spells CASSPNPGSTQPQHF. In DNA, the CDR3 is TGTGCCAGCTCACCAAATCCCGGGTCTACTCAGCCCCAGCATTTT.

The chain couples TRBV4-1 to TRBJ2-1; TRBD2 is a possible D gene (6 bases). V lost 3 bases, J lost 0 bases, and 12 bases lay in between. Looked up from germline, CDR1 is MGHRA and CDR2 is YSYEKL. This CDR3 contains 16 residues. DNA for the CDR3: TGCGCCAGCAGCCAGGGGACTTCTAGCTCCTACAATGAGCAGTTCTTC. Protein sequence: CASSQGTSSSYNEQFF.

The chain uses TRBV29-1 and TRBJ2-3, with D maybe TRBD2 (5 bases). In germline, CDR1 is SQVTM, CDR2 ANQGSEA. This CDR3 contains 15 residues. Trimming pared 3 bases from V and 1 base from J, leaving 14 bases between. The chain's CDR3 is CSVEDFGAGTDTQYF. As DNA, the CDR3 is TGCAGCGTTGAGGACTTCGGAGCGGGCACAGATACGCAGTATTTT.

The V and J genes are TRBV3-1 (or the pseudogene TRBV3-2) and TRBJ1-2; D is undetermined. The CDR3 runs to 15 residues. V shed 0 bases and J shed 4 bases, with 12 bases lying between them. CDR1 and CDR2 from the germline V gene are LGHDT and YNNKEL (reference sequence). CDR3 amino acids: CASSQDYSAGYGYTF. For the CDR3, the DNA is TGTGCCAGCAGCCAAGATTATTCGGCAGGCTATGGCTACACCTTC.